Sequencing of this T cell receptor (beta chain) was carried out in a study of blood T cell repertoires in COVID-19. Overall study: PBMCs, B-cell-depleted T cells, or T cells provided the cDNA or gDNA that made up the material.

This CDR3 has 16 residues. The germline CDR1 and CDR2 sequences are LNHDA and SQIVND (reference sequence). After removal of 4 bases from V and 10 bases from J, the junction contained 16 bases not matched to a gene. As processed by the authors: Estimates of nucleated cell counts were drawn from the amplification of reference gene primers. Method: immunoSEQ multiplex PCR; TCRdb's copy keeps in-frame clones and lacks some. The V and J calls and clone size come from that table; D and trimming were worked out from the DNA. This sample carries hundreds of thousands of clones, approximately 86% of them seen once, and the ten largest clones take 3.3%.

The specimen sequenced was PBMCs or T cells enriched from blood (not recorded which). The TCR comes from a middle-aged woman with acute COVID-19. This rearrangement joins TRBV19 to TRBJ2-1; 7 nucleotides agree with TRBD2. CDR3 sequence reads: CASSNPAADSGFEQFF. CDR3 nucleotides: TGTGCCAGTAGTAACCCCGCCGCAGATAGCGGGTTCGAGCAGTTCTTC.